This T cell receptor beta chain was documented in a study of blood T cell repertoires in COVID-19. About the research overall: Some COVID-19 samples were acute and others convalescent; all came from the United States, Italy and Spain.

Only in-frame clones appear in the TCRdb table, and some are missing; sequencing was by immunoSEQ multiplex PCR. The sample records 100,000 to 120,000 clones, 60% to 80% being singletons. From germline, CDR1 is SGHRS and CDR2 YFSETQ. The CDR3 sequence is 17 residues long. V lost 0 bases, J lost 8 bases, and 11 bases stayed unmatched. The chain combines TRBV5-1 with TRBJ1-6; 7 positions agree with TRBD1. The specimen sequenced was peripheral blood. This TCR was recovered from a woman of 80 years or more with active or convalescent COVID-19. The DNA for the CDR3 is TGCGCCAGCAGCTTGGTTTCCCGGGACAGCGGATATTCACCCCTCCACTTT. Residues: CASSLVSRDSGYSPLHF.